One T cell receptor beta chain is described in this entry. Its antigen is still unknown. No base-level quality is on record; no much larger clone is a single base apart. This entry belongs to a study of shared clonotypes between healthy human individuals (dated by TCRdb to 2018 to 2021). With regard to the full study: A couple of women and a few men aged 18 to 49 years were included in the cohort. Per donor, three plates each were used for CD4 naive and CD4 memory, two for CD8 naive, and one for CD8 memory. To estimate repertoire size and how much clonotypes are shared between individuals, the study performed deep sequencing of blood TCR repertoires from five healthy adults. To increase sequencing depth and limit assay-specific biases, TCR repertoire library preparation and sequencing were carried out by different laboratories using diverse techniques. Each donor's leukapheresis produced roughly between roughly 0.85 and 9 billion PBMCs.

The junction shows trimming of 2 bases on V and 0 bases on J, plus 4 bases between the germline ends. The CDR3 contains 13 residues, cysteine and phenylalanine counted. Only the CDR3 portion is preserved as DNA: 39 bases, with reading frame beginning at the first base. CDR1 and CDR2, per the germline V gene (reference sequence), are GTSNPN and SVGIG. CD8 naive samples were CD45RO-negative cells positively selected for CCR7, giving a CD45RA+CCR7+ population that excluded TemRA cells. Healthy HIV-negative adults with no recently reported acute infections or vaccinations were included as donors. Every donor was a Caucasian adult residing in Nashville, Tennessee, USA. Blood was collected by leukapheresis, and PBMCs were isolated by Ficoll-Histopaque density gradient centrifugation and then cryopreserved in liquid nitrogen vapor phase. Analytical flow cytometry was used to check the purity and quantity of every magnetically sorted T cell population. Genomic DNA was isolated from every sorted fraction and measured by UV absorbance on a Nanodrop 2000c.

The research as a whole found: Pairwise subsampling indicated that sequencing depth was expected to affect the degree of clonotype sharing among donors. Rarefaction of sorted-subset datasets indicated incomplete sequencing despite the large sequencing depth. Because the study included only a small number of donors, the genetic and exposure-history diversity represented was limited. Compared with non-shared clonotypes, clonotypes shared by all four sorted-subset donors had higher generation probabilities. Sampling was restricted to blood, and TCR repertoires in tissue are likely to differ from TCR repertoires in blood. Across four donors, approximately 4.6% of naive CD4, approximately 4% of naive CD8, approximately 2.5% of memory CD4, and over 0.35% of memory CD8 clonotypes were shared. Estimated clonotype richness was generally larger for naive than for memory subsets.

Using the deep immunoSEQ assay, TCR CDR3 regions were amplified from genomic DNA by multiplex PCR. Extracted genomic DNA from each cell subset was spread evenly across all wells of several immunoSEQ 96-well plates, with each plate serving as a replicate. For sorted subsets, roughly 190 ng of genomic DNA, equivalent to 25,000 to 35,000 T cell genomes, went into each replicate PCR. The purified libraries were quantified using a Qubit 3.0 fluorometer, sized with a Bioanalyzer 2100, and then quantified again using the KAPA Library Quantification kit. A separate single-read 150-cycle Illumina NextSeq 550 flow cell was used to sequence each immunoSEQ 96-well plate. Processing in the source paper ran as follows. Because only junctional sequences without quality scores were contained in the immunoSEQ output, filtering matching that applied to full-length reads could not be performed. To assign V/J genes and CDR3, sequences were annotated against IMGT germline references using PyIR, a Python wrapper for IgBLAST v1.9. Reads were filtered out if the reads had weak V/J assignments (E-value above 1e-6), no CDR3, stop codons, out-of-frame junctions, or ambiguous translated residues. V3J clonotypes were defined as sequences sharing an identical inferred V gene, J gene, and CDR3 amino acid sequence. The percentage overlap between two repertoires was calculated by dividing the number of shared unique clonotypes by the size of the smaller repertoire. Richness of each repertoire was evaluated using RTK rarefaction, the Chao1 estimator, and Recon v2.1 estimates of unobserved clonotypes. Generation probabilities were computed with OLGA for all TCRbeta clonotypes obtained by the gDNA method from several donors. Imported from immuneACCESS, the table was reduced by TCRdb to in-frame sequences with V and J called. These copies leave out some clones; in studies compared against another copy, an unresolved V gene accounts for under half, and the cause of the remainder is not known. V, J and clone size are those of that table, while D and trimming were read from the DNA. This sample is represented by about 680,000 clones; just over 90% of them were singletons. Clones ranked in the top ten supply about 24% of the sample.

The chain employs TRBV30 and TRBJ1-4, with the D gene not confidently named. The receptor's source is a man aged 25-45 years in good health. The sample comprised naive CD8+ T cells sorted from blood. Sample cell subset or site, as interpreted from the label and publication: CD45RA+CCR7+. The CDR3 region: CAWSPTTNEKLFF. The nucleotide sequence is given as TGTGCCTGGAGTCCTACAACTAATGAAAAACTGTTTTTT.